This TCR beta chain stems from a study of shared clonotypes between healthy human individuals. General study findings and limits: Deeper or shallower sequencing was expected to change how clonotypes are shared among donors.

With respect to this clone: What it recognizes is unknown.

The table came from immunoSEQ multiplex PCR; TCRdb's copy has only in-frame clones and leaves some out. The sample lists around 2.5 million clones, roughly 93% occurring once. The sample consisted of naive CD4+ T cells from PBMCs. Regarding subset: CD45RA+ positively selected. This sequence originates from a young man in good health. Some clones in this sample may be carry-over from other donors' samples.

CDR3 loop: CAWSVTSRVGNGYTF. The CDR3, as DNA: TGTGCCTGGAGTGTAACTTCTCGGGTCGGCAATGGCTACACCTTC. The chain employs TRBV30 and TRBJ1-2; D not resolved. CDR3 size: 15 residues. Between the trimmed V and J ends, which lost 0 bases and 6 bases, there was a span of 17 bases. Germline-derived CDR1 and CDR2 are GTSNPN and SVGIG (reference sequence). The full variable domain, rest sourced from reference TRBV30 and TRBJ1-2, is SQTIHQWPATLVQPVGSPLSLECTVEGTSNPNLYWYRQAAGRGLQLLFYSVGIGQISSEVPQNLSASRPQDRQFILSSKKLLLSDSGFYLCAWSVTSRVGNGYTFGSGTRLTVV.